The sequence of this T cell receptor (beta chain) was determined in a study of cytomegalovirus exposure and HLA in healthy donors. As to this clone: Its antigen is as yet unknown.

Researchers ran the PCR with 60 Vbeta and 13 Jbeta primers. Assay used: immunoSEQ multiplex PCR; TCRdb lists only in-frame clones, some missing. The sample holds about 240,000 clones, more than 70% seen once. Regarding the study as a whole: TCR beta chain V- and J-gene trimming was linked, in a later analysis, to a missense variant in DCLRE1C. Accurate HLA-A and HLA-B prediction from TCR beta sequences was reported for most subjects. Highly shared sequence variants in one cluster were likely a sequencing artifact.

CDR1 is SNHLY, CDR2 FYNNEI, per germline. This CDR3 comprises 15 residues. V shed 3 bases and J shed 2 bases, with 10 bases lying between them. This sequence was found in a boy between 5 and 17 years old in good health and CMV-seronegative. The chain links TRBV2 to TRBJ2-2; D might be TRBD2 (5 bases). Material for sequencing was PBMCs. The CDR3 coding sequence is TGTGCCAGCAGTGATGGACTTATAAACACCGGGGAGCTGTTTTTT. Amino acids: CASSDGLINTGELFF.